The entry below describes one T cell receptor beta chain. The TCR beta repertoire was assessed by survey-level immunoSEQ sequencing. Profiled with immunoSEQ multiplex PCR; TCRdb holds only in-frame clones, not every one. This sample has about 68,000 clones, with roughly 95% found just once. This TCR came from a man aged 35 to 55 with rheumatoid arthritis. The material sequenced was PBMCs.

The CDR3 DNA reads TGTGCCAGCCGGAGGAGGGAGACCCAGTACTTC. Residues: CASRRRETQYF. V gene TRBV6-5 combines with J gene TRBJ2-5; maybe TRBD2 (5 bases). The germline CDR1 and CDR2 sequences are MNHEY and SVGAGI. CDR3 length: 11 residues. Trimming cost V 8 bases and J 5 bases, with 9 bases left between them.